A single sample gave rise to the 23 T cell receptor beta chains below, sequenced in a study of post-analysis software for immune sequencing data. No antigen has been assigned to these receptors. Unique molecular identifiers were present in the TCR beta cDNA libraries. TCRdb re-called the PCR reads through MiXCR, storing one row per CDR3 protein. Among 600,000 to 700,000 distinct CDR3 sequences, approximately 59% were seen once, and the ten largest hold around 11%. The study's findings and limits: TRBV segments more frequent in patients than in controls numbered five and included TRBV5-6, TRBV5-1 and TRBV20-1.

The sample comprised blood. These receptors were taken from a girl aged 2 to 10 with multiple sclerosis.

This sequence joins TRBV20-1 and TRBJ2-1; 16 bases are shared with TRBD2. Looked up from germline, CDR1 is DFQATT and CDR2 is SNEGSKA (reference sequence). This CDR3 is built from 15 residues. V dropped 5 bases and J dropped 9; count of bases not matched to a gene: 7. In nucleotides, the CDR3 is TGCAGTGCTGGGACTAGCGGGAGGGCCCGGGGTGAGCAGTTCTTC. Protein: CSAGTSGRARGEQFF.

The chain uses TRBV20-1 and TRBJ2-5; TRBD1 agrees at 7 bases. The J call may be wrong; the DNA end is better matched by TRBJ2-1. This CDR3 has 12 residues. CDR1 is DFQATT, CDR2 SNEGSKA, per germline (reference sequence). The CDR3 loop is CSANPGGETQFF. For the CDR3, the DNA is TGCAGTGCTAACCCAGGGGGAGAGACCCAGTTCTTC.

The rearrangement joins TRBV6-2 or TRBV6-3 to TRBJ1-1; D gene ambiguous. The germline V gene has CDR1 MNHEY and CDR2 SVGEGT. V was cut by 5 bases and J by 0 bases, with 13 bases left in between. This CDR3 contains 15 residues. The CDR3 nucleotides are TGTGCCAGCAGTGCTCGTGTGGGTTTGAACACTGAAGCTTTCTTT. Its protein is CASSARVGLNTEAFF.

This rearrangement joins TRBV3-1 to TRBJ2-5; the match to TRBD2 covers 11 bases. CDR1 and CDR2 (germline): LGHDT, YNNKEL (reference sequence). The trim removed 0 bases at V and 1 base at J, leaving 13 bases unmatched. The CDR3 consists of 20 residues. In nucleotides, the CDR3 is TGTGCCAGCAGCCAAGATAACGTCACTAGCGGGAGTCGGGGCCAAGAGACCCAGTACTTC. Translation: CASSQDNVTSGSRGQETQYF.

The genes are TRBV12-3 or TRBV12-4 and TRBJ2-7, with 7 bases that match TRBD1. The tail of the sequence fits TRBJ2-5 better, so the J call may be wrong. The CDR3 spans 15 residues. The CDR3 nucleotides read TGTGCCAGCACCACGCCCGACAGGGCCAGAGAGACCCAGTACTTC. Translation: CASTTPDRARETQYF.

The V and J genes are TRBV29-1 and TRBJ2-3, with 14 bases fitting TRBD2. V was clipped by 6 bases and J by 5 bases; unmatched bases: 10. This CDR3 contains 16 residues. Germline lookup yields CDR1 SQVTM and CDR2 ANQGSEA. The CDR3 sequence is CSVTRGLAGAIDTQYF. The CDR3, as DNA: TGCAGCGTCACGAGGGGACTAGCGGGAGCAATAGATACGCAGTATTTT.

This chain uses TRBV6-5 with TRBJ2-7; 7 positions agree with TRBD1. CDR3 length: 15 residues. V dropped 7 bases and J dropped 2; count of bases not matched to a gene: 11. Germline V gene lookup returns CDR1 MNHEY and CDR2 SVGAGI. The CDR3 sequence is CASKQGVSIAYEQYF. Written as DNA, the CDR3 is TGTGCCAGCAAGCAGGGGGTTTCTATAGCCTACGAGCAGTACTTC.

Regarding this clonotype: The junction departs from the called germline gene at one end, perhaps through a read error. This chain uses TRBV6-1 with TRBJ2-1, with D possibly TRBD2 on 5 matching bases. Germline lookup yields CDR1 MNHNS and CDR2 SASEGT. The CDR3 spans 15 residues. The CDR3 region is CVSSVDWLGYNEQFF. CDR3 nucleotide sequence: TGTGTCAGCAGTGTGGACTGGTTGGGCTACAATGAGCAGTTCTTC.

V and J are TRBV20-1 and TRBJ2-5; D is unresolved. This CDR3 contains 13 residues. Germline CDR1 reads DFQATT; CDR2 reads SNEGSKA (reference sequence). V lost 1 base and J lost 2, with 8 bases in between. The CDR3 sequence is CSARVGPQETQYF. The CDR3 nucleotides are TGCAGTGCTAGAGTGGGCCCTCAAGAGACCCAGTACTTC.

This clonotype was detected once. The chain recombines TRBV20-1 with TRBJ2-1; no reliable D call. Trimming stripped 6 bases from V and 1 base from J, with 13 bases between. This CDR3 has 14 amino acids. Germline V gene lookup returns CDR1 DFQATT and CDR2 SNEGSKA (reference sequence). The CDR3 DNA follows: TGCAGTGCACCATTAATCTGGTCCTACAATGAGCAGTTCTTC. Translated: CSAPLIWSYNEQFF.

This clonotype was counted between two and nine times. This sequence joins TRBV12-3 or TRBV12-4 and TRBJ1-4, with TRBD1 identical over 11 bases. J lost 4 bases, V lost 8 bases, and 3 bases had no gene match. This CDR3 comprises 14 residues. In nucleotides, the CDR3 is TGTGCCAGCGGACAGGGGGCCGGTAATGAAAAACTGTTTTTT. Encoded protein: CASGQGAGNEKLFF.

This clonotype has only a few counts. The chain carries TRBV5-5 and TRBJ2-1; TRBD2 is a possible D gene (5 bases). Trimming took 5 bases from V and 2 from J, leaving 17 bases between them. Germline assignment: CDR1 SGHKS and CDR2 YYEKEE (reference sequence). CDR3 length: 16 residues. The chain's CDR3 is CASSMGLEATYNEQFF. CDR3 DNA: TGTGCCAGCAGTATGGGTCTGGAGGCAACCTACAATGAGCAGTTCTTC.

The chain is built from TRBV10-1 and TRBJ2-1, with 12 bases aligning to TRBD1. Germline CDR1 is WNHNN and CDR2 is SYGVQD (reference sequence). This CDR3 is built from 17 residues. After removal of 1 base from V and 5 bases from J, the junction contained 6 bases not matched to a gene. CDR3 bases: TGCGCCAGCAGTGAGTTAGACGGGACAGGGGGCCACAATGAGCAGTTCTTC. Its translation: CASSELDGTGGHNEQFF.

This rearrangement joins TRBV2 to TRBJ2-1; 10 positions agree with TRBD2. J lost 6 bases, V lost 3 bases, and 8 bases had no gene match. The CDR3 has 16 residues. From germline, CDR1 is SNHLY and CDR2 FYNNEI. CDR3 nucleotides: TGTGCCAGCAGTGACAATCTAGCGGGAGTACTCAATGAGCAGTTCTTC. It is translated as CASSDNLAGVLNEQFF.

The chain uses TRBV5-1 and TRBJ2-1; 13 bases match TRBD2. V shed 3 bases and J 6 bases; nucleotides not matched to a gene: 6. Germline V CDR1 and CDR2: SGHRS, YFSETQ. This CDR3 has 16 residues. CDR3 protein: CASSSPTSGGANEQFF. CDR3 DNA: TGCGCCAGCAGCTCCCCAACTAGCGGGGGGGCCAATGAGCAGTTCTTC.

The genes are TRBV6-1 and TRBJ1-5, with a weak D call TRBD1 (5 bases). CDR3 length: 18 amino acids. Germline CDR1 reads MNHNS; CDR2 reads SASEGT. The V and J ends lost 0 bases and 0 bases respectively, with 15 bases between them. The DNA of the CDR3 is TGTGCCAGCAGTGAAGCCTTATTAGGGAGGGGTAGCAATCAGCCCCAGCATTTT. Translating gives CASSEALLGRGSNQPQHF.

This CDR3 reads CASSFGLAGGIVNTQYF. Here the CDR3 DNA reads TGTGCCAGCAGCTTCGGGCTAGCGGGAGGGATCGTAAATACGCAGTATTTT. The V and J genes are TRBV7-2 and TRBJ2-3, with 12 bases identical to TRBD2. This CDR3 contains 17 residues. The J segment lost 7 bases and the V segment lost 3 bases, leaving 11 bases of the junction unmatched. The V gene's germline CDR1 is SGHTA and CDR2 FQGNSA. The complete variable domain, with remaining parts taken from reference TRBV7-2 and TRBJ2-3, reads GAGVSQSPSNKVTEKGKDVELRCDPISGHTALYWYRQSLGQGLEFLIYFQGNSAPDKSGLPSDRFSAERTGGSVSTLTIQRTQQEDSAVYLCASSFGLAGGIVNTQYFGPGTRLTVL.

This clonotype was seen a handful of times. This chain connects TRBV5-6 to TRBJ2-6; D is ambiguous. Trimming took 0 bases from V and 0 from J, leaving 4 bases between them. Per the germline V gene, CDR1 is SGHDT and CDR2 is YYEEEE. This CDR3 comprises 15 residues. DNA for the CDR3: TGTGCCAGCAGCTTGGGACCCTCTGGGGCCAACGTCCTGACTTTC. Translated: CASSLGPSGANVLTF. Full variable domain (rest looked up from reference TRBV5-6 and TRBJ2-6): DAGVTQSPTHLIKTRGQQVTLRCSPKSGHDTVSWYQQALGQGPQFIFQYYEEEERQRGNFPDRFSGHQFPNYSSELNVNALLLGDSALYLCASSLGPSGANVLTFGAGSRLTVL.

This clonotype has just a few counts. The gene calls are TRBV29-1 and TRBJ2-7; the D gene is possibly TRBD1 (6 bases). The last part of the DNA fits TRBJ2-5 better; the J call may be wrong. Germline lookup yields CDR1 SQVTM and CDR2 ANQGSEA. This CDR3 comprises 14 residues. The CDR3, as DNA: TGCAGCGTTGATCTCACAGGGACGTTGGAGACCCAGTACTTC. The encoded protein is CSVDLTGTLETQYF.

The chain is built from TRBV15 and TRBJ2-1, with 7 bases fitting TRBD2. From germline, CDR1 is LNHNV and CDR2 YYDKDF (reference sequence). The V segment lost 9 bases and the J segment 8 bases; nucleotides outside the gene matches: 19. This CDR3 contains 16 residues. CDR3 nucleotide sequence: TGTGCCACTTCCCAGGCCCGGGGAGGGTGGGTGGATGAGCAGTTCTTC. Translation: CATSQARGGWVDEQFF.

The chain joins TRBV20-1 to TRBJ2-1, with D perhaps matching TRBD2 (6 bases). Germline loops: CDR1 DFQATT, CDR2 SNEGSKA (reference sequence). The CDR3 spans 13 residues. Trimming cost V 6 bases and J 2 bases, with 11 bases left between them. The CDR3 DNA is TGCAGTGCGGGCCGGGGGACCTACAATGAGCAGTTCTTC. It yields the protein CSAGRGTYNEQFF.

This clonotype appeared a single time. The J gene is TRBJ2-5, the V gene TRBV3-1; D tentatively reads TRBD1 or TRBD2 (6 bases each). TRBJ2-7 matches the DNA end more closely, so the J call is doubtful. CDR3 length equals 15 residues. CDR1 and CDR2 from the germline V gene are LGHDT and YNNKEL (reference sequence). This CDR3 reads CASSQVGGRGYEQYF. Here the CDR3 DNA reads TGTGCCAGCAGCCAAGTAGGGGGGAGAGGGTACGAGCAGTACTTC.

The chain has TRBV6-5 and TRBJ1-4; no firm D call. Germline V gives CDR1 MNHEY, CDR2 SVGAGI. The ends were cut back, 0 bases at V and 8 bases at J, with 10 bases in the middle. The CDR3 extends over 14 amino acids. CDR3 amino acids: CASSYSRVTEKLFF. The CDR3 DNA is TGTGCCAGCAGTTACTCTAGAGTTACCGAAAAACTGTTTTTT.